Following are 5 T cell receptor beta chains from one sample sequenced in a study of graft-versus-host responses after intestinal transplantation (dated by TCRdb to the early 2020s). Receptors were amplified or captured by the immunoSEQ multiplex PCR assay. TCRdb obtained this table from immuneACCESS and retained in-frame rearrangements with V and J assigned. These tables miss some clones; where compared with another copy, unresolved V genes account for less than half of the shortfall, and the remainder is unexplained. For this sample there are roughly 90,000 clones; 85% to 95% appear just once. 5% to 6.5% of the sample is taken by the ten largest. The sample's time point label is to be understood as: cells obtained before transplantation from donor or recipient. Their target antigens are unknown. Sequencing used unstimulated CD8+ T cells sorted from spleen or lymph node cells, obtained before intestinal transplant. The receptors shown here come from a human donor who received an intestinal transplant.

CDR3 sequence (DNA): TGTGCCAGCAGTCTGACAACCGGGGAGCTGTTTTTT. This translates into CASSLTTGELFF. The rearrangement links TRBV6-5 to TRBJ2-2; D is unresolved. CDR3 length equals 12 residues. Germline V gives CDR1 MNHEY, CDR2 SVGAGI. V gave up 5 bases and J gave up 5 bases, with 6 bases separating them.

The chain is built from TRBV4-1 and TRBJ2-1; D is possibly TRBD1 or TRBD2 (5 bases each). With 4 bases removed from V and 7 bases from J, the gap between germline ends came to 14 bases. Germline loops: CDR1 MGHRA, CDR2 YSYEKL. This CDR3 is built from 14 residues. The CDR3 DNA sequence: TGCGCCAGCAGCCGGGACCCACTAGTGAATGAGCAGTTCTTC. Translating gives CASSRDPLVNEQFF.

The CDR3 protein is CASSTSGTGLGNTIYF. The CDR3 nucleotides are TGTGCCAGCAGCACATCCGGGACAGGGTTAGGAAACACCATATATTTT. The chain links TRBV13 to TRBJ1-3; TRBD1 agrees at 9 bases. CDR3 length: 16 residues. The V gene end was trimmed by 5 bases and the J gene end by 4 bases; junction bases not matched to a gene: 9. Germline V lookup: CDR1 PRHDT, CDR2 FYEKMQ (reference sequence).

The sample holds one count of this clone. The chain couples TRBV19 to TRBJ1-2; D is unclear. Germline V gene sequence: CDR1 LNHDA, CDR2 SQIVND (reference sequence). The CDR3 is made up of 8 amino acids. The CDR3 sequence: CLGYGYTF. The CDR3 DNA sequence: TGTTTGGGCTATGGCTACACCTTC.

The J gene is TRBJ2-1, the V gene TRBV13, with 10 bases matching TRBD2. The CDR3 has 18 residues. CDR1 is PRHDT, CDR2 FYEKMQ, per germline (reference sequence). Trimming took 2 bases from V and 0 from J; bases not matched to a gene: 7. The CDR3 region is CASSLSGRAFPSYNEQFF. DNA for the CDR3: TGTGCCAGCAGCTTAAGCGGGAGGGCCTTCCCCTCCTACAATGAGCAGTTCTTC.